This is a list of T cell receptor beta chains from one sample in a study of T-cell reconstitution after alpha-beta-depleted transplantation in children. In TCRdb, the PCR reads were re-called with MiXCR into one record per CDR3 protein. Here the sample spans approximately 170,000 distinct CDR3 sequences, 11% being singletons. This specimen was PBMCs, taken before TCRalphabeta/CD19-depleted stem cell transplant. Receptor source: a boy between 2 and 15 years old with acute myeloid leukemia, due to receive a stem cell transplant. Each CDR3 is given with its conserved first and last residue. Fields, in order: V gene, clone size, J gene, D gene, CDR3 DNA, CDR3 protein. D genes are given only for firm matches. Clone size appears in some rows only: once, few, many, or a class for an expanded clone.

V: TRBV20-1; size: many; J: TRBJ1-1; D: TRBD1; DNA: TGCAGTGCTAGGACAGGGGGCTTGGGTGCAGCTTTCTTT; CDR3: CSARTGGLGAAFF
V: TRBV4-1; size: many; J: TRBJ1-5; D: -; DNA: TGCGCCAGCAGCCAAGATGATTATCAGCCCCAGCATTTT; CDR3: CASSQDDYQPQHF
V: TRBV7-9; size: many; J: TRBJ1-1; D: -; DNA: TGTGCCAGTTCTACCGGAAACCAGAACACTGAAGCTTTCTTT; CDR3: CASSTGNQNTEAFF
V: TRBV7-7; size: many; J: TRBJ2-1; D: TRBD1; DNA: TGTGCTAGCAGCTTGACAGGGGCTGGAAATGAGCAGTTCTTC; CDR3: CASSLTGAGNEQFF
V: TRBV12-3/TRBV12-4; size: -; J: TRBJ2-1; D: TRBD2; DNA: TGTGCCAGCAGTTTTAGCGGGAGTTTGAATGAGCAGTTCTTC; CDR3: CASSFSGSLNEQFF
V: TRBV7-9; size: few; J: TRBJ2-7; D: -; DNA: TGTGCCAGCCATGGGGACGAGTCCTACGAGCAGTACTTC; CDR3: CASHGDESYEQYF
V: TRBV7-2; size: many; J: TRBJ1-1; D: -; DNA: TGTGCCAGCAGCTTAGGTTACACTGAAGCTTTCTTT; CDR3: CASSLGYTEAFF
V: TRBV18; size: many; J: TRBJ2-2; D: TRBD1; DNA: TGTGCCAGCTCACCAAGACCGACAGGGGCGAACACCGGGGAGCTGTTTTTT; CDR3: CASSPRPTGANTGELFF
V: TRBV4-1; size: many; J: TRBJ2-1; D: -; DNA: TGCGCCAGCAGCTATGGCAGTGAGGGATACAATGAGCAGTTCTTC; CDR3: CASSYGSEGYNEQFF
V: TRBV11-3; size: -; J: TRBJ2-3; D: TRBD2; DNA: TGTGCCAGCAGCTTTTCCTTAGCGGGAGGGGAGGCAGATACGCAGTATTTT; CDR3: CASSFSLAGGEADTQYF
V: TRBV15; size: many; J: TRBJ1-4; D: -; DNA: TGTGCCACCAGCAGTCGGGATGCCGGAAGAAATGAAAAACTGTTTTTT; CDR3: CATSSRDAGRNEKLFF
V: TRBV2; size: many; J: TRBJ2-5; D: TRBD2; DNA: TGTGCCAGCAGTGATGTGGCTAGCGGGACAGAGACCCAGTACTTC; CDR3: CASSDVASGTETQYF
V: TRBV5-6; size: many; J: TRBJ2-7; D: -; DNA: TGTGCCAGCAGCTTGGCAGGTTTCACCTACGAGCAGTACTTC; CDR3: CASSLAGFTYEQYF
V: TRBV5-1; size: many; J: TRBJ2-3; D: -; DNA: TGCGCCAGCAGCTTGTACGCGGATACGCAGTATTTT; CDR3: CASSLYADTQYF
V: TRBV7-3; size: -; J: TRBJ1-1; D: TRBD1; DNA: TGTGCCAGCAGCGTTAAACAGGGGGCTCGGGGCACTGAAGCTTTCTTT; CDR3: CASSVKQGARGTEAFF
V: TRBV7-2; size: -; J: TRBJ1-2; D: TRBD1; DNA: TGTGCCAGCAGCCCCACAGGGGGCATTGGGGGCTACACCTTC; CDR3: CASSPTGGIGGYTF
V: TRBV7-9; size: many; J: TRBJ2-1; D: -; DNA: TGTGCCAGCAGCTTAGTTCGAGGGGGCTCCTACAATGAGCAGTTCTTC; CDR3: CASSLVRGGSYNEQFF
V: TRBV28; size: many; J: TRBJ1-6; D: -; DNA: TGTGCCAGCAGCCCTCGGGAGACAAATTCACCCCTCCACTTT; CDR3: CASSPRETNSPLHF
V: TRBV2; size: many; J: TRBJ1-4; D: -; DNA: TGTGCCAGCAGTGCGCGAGGAACTAATGAAAAACTGTTTTTT; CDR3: CASSARGTNEKLFF
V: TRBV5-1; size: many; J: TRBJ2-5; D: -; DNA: TGCGCCAGCAGCTCCGGGACACTCAATCGGGACTTC; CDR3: CASSSGTLNRDF
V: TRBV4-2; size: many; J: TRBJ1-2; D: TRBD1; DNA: TGTGCCAGCAGCCAAGACCATCCTGACAGGGGCTTTGGCTACACCTTC; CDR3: CASSQDHPDRGFGYTF
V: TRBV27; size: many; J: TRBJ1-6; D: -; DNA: TGTGCCAGCAGTTTAAAACCATCGGACGGGTTTTGGTCACCCCTCCACTTT; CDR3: CASSLKPSDGFWSPLHF
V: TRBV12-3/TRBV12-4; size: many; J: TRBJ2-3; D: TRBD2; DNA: TGTGCCAGCAGTCTAGGGGCGGGAGTAATATCAGATACGCAGTATTTT; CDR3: CASSLGAGVISDTQYF
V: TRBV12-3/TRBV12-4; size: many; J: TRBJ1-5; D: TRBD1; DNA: TGTGCCAGCAGCAAGGACAGGTTTAGCAATCAGCCCCAGCATTTT; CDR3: CASSKDRFSNQPQHF
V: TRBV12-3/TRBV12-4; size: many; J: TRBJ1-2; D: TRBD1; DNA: TGTGCCAGCATCCCGGGACAGGGAGCTTACTATGGCTACACCTTC; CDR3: CASIPGQGAYYGYTF
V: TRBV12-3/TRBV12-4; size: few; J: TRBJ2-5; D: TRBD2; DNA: TGTGCCAGCAGTCCCTTCAGACTAGCGGGCCCCTCTCAGTACTTC; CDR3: CASSPFRLAGPSQYF
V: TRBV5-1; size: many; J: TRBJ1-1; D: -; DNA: TGCGCCAGCAGCTTGACCGGGTTGGCGAGGAGGACTGAAGCTTTCTTT; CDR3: CASSLTGLARRTEAFF
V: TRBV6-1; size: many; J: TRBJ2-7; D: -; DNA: TGTGCCAGCAGTAGTCCACACAGGGATTTAGAGCAGTACTTC; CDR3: CASSSPHRDLEQYF
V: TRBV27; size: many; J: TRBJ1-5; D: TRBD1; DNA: TGTGCCAGCAGTACACTCCAGGGGGCGCGATCGGCCAATCAGCCCCAGCATTTT; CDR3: CASSTLQGARSANQPQHF
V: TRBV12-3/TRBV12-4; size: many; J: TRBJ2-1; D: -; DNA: TGTGCCAGCAGTTTACTGCGAAGTTACAATGAGCAGTTCTTC; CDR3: CASSLLRSYNEQFF
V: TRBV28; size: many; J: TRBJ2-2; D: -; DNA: TGTGCCAGCAGTCGCCCTTCGCGATCGAACACCGGGGAGCTGTTTTTT; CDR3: CASSRPSRSNTGELFF
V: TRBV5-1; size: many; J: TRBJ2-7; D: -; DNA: TGCGCCAGCAGCTGGGACGGCTTCTACGAGCAGTACTTC; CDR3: CASSWDGFYEQYF
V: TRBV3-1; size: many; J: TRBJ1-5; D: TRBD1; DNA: TGTGCCAGCAGCCGCCTCGGACAGGGGCCTCATAGCAATCAGCCCCAGCATTTT; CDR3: CASSRLGQGPHSNQPQHF
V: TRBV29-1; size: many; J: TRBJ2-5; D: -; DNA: TGCAGCGCAAGTGACAGCATCAAAGAGACCCAGTACTTC; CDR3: CSASDSIKETQYF
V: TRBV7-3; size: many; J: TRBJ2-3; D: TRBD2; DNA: TGTGCCAGCAGCGCTACTAGCGCGTCAGATACGCAGTATTTT; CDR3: CASSATSASDTQYF
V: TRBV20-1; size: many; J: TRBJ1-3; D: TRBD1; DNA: TGCAGTGCTGACAGGGCTGGAAACACCATATATTTT; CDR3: CSADRAGNTIYF